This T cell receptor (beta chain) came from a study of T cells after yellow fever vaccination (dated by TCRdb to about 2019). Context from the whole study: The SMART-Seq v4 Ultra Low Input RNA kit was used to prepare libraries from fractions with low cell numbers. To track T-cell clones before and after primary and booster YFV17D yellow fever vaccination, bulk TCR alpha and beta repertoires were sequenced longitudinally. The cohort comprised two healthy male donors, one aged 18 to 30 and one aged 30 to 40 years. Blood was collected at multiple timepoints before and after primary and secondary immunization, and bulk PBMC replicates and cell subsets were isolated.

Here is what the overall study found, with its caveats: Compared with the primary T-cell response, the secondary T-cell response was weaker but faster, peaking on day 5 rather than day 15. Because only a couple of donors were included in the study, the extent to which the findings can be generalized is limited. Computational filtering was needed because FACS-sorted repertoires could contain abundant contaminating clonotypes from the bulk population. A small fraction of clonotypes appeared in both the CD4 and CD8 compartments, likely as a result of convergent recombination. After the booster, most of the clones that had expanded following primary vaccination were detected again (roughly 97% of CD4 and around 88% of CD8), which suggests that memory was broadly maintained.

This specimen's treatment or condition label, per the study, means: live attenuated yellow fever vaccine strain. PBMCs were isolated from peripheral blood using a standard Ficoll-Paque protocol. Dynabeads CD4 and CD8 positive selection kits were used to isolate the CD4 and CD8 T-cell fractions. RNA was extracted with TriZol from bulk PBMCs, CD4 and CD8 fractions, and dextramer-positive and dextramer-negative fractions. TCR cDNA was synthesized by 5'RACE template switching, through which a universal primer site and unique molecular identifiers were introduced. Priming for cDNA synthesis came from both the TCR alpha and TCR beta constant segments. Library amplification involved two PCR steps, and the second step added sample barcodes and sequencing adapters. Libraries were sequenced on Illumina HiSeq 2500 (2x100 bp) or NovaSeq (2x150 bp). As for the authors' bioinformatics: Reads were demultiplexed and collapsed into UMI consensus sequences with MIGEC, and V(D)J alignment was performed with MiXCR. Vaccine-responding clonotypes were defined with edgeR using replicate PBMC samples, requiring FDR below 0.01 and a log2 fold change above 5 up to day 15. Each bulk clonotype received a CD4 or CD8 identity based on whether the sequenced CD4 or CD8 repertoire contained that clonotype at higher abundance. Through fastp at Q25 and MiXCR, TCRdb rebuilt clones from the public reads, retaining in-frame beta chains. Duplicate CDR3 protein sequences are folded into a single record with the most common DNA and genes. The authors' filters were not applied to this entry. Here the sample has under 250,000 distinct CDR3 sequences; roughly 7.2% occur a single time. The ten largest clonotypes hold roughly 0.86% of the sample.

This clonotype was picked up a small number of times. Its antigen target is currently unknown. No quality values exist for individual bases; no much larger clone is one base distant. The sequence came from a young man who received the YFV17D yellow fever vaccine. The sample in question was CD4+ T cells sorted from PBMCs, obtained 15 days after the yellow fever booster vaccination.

The CDR3 region reads CASSFNQGHAFGEQFF. In nucleotide form, the sequence is TGCGCCAGCAGCTTCAATCAGGGACACGCTTTCGGTGAGCAGTTCTTC. The chain uses TRBV5-1 and TRBJ2-1, with TRBD1 perhaps the D gene, on 6 matching bases. V gives up 2 bases and J gives up 9 bases, and the segment between their germline ends measures 21 bases. The CDR3 runs 16 residues from the cysteine to the phenylalanine. Just CDR3 DNA is preserved here, 48 bases in frame from base 1. The germline V gene encodes CDR1 SGHRS and CDR2 YFSETQ.